The present T cell receptor (beta chain) was sequenced within a study of radiotherapy plus CTLA-4 blockade in lung cancer. Points from the study as a whole: Once radiotherapy plus ipilimumab had been given, TCR clones derived from tumor expanded in blood.

A single count supports this clone. Antigen specificity is unknown. Trimming cost V 8 bases and J 9 bases; bases outside gene matches: 10. The V gene's germline CDR1 is MNHEY and CDR2 SVGAGI. CDR3 length: 13 amino acids. Using immunoSEQ multiplex PCR, the repertoire was profiled, and TCRdb retains in-frame clones only, with some absent. The table lists 75,000 to 100,000 clones, 88% of them singletons. The study treated chemo-refractory metastatic non-small-cell lung cancer patients with focal radiation plus ipilimumab CTLA-4 blockade. Here the sequenced sample was peripheral blood, taken from a patient treated with radiotherapy plus ipilimumab. This sequence was found in a human donor with non-small cell lung cancer that progressed on radiotherapy plus ipilimumab. The rearrangement uses TRBV6-5 and TRBJ2-1; 7 bases map to TRBD2. CDR3 bases: TGTGCCAGCCTCCGGACTAGAGAGGGTGAGCAGTTCTTC. Its protein is CASLRTREGEQFF.